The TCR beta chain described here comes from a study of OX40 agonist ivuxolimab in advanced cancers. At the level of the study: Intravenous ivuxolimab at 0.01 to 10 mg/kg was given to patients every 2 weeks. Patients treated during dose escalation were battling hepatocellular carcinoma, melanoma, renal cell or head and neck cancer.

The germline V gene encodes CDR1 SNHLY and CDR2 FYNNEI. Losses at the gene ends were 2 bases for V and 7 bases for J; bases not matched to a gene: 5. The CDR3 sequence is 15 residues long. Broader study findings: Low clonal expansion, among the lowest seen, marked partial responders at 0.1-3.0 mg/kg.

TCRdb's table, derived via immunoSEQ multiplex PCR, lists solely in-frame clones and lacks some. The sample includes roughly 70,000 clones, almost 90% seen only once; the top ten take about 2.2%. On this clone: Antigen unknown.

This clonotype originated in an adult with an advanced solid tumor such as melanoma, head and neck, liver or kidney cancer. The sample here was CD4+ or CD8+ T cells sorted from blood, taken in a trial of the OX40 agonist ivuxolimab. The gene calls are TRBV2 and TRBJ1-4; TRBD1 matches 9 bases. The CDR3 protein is CASSEIGTGREKLFF. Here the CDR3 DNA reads TGTGCCAGCAGTGAAATAGGGACAGGGCGTGAAAAACTGTTTTTT.